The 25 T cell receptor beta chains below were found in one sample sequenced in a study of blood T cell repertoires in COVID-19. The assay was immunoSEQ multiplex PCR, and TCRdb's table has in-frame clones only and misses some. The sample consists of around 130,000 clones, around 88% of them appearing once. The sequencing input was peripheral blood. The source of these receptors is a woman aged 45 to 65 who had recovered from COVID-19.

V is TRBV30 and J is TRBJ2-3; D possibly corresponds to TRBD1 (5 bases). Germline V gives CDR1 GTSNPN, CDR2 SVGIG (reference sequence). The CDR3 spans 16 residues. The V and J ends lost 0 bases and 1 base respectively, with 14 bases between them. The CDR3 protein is CAWSVQPGRGTDTQYF. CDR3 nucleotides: TGTGCCTGGAGTGTTCAACCAGGCAGGGGCACAGATACGCAGTATTTT.

The CDR3 protein is CASSWRAHSYNEQFF. DNA of the CDR3: TGTGCCAGCAGCTGGCGGGCGCACTCCTACAATGAGCAGTTCTTC. The V call is TRBV11-2, the J call TRBJ2-1; the D gene is possibly TRBD2 (5 bases). The CDR3 sequence is 15 residues long. Trimming removed 4 bases from V and 0 bases from J, with 10 bases in between. Germline-derived CDR1 and CDR2 are SGHAT and FQNNGV.

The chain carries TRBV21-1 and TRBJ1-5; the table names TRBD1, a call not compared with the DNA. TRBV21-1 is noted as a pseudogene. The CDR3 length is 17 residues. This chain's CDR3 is CASSTGRWDNSNQPQHF. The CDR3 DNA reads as TGTGCCAGCAGCACCGGGCGTTGGGACAATAGCAATCAGCCCCAGCATTTT.

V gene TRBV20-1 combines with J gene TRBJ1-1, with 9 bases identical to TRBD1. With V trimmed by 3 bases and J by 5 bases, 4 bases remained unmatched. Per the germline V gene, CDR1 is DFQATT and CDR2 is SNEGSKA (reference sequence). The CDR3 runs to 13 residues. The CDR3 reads CSASETGGTEAFF. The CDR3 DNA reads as TGCAGTGCTAGTGAGACAGGGGGTACTGAAGCTTTCTTT.

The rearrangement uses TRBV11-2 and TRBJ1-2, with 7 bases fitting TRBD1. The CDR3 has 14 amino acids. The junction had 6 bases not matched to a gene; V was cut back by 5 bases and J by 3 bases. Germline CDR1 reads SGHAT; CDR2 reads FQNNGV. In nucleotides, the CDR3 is TGTGCCAGCAGCCCCAGGGGGGCTTACTATGGCTACACCTTC. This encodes CASSPRGAYYGYTF.

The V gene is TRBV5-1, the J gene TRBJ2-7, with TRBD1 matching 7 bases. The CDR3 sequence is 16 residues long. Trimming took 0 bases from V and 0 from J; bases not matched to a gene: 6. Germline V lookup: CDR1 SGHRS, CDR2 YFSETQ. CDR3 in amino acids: CASSLGHRDSSYEQYF. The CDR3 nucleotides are TGCGCCAGCAGCTTGGGGCACCGGGACAGCTCCTACGAGCAGTACTTC.

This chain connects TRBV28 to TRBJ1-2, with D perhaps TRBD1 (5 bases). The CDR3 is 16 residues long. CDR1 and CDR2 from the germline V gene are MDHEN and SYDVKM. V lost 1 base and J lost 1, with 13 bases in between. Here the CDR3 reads CASSLYDSYRNYGYTF. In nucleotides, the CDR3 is TGTGCCAGCAGTTTATACGACAGTTACCGTAACTATGGCTACACCTTC.

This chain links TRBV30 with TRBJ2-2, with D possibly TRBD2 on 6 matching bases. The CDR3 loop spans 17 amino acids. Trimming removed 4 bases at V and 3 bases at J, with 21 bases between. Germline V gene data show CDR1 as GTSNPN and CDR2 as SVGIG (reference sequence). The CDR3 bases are TGTGCCTGGACGTCCTTTGGGGCGGGGTGGTACACCGGGGAGCTGTTTTTT. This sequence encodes CAWTSFGAGWYTGELFF.

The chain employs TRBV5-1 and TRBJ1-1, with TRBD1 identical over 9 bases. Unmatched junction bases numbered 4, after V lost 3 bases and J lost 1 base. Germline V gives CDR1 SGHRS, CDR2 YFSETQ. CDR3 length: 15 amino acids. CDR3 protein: CASSWGDRANTEAFF. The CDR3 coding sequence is TGCGCCAGCAGCTGGGGGGACAGGGCGAACACTGAAGCTTTCTTT.

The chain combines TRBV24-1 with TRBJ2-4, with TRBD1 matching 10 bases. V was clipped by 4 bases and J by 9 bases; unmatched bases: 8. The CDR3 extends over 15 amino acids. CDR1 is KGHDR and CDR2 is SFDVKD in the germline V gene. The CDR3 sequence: CATSDPGQGVSIQYF. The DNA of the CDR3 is TGTGCCACCAGTGACCCCGGACAGGGGGTAAGCATTCAGTACTTC.

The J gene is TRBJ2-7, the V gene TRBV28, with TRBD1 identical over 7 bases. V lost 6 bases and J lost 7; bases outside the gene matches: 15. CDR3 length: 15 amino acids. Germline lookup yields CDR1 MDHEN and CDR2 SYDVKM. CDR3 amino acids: CASSTLNPDRREQYF. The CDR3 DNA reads TGTGCCAGCAGCACACTAAACCCGGACAGGCGGGAGCAGTACTTC.

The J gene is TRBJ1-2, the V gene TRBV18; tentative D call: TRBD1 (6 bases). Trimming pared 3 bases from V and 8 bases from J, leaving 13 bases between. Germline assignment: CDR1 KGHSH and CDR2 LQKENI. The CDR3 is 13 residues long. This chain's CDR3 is CASSPNGGQGYTF. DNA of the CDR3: TGTGCCAGCTCACCGAACGGGGGGCAAGGCTACACCTTC.

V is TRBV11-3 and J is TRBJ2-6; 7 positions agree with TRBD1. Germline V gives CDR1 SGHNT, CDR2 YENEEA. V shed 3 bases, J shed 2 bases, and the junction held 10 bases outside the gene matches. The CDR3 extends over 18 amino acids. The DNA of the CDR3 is TGTGCCAGCAGCTTCCGACCCGGACAGGCCGCTGGGGCCAACGTCCTGACTTTC. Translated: CASSFRPGQAAGANVLTF.

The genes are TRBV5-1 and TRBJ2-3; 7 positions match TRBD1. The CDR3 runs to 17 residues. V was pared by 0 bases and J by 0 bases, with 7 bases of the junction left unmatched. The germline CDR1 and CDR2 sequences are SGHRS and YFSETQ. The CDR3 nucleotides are TGCGCCAGCAGCTTGGGGGCAGGGGGTCCGAGCACAGATACGCAGTATTTT. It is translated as CASSLGAGGPSTDTQYF. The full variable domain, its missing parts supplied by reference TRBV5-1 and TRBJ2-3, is KAGVTQTPRYLIKTRGQQVTLSCSPISGHRSVSWYQQTPGQGLQFLFEYFSETQRNKGNFPGRFSGRQFSNSRSEMNVSTLELGDSALYLCASSLGAGGPSTDTQYFGPGTRLTVL.

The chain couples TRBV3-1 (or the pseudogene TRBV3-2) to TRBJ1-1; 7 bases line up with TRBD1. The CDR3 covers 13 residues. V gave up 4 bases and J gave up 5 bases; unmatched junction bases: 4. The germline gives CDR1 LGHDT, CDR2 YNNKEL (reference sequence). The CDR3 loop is CASSRGRGTEAFF. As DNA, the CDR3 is TGTGCCAGCAGCCGGGGCAGGGGGACTGAAGCTTTCTTT.

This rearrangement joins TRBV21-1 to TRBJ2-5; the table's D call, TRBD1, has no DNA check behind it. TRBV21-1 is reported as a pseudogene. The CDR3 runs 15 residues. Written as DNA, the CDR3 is TGTGCCAGCAGCAAATGGACAGGGGTCCAAGAGACCCAGTACTTC. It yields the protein CASSKWTGVQETQYF.

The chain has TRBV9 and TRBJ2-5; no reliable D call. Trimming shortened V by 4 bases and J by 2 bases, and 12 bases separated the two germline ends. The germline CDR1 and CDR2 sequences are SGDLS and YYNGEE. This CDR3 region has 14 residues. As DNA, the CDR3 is TGTGCCAGCAGCCCAACTGCGCTTCAAGAGACCCAGTACTTC. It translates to CASSPTALQETQYF. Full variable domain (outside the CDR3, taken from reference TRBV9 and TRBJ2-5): DSGVTQTPKHLITATGQRVTLRCSPRSGDLSVYWYQQSLDQGLQFLIQYYNGEERAKGNILERFSAQQFPDLHSELNLSSLELGDSALYFCASSPTALQETQYFGPGTRLLVL.

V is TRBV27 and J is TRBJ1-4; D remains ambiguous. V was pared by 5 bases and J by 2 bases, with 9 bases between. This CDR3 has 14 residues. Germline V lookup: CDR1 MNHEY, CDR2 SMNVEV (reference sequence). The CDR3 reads CASSTEWTNEKLFF. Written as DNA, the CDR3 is TGTGCCAGCAGTACGGAGTGGACTAATGAAAAACTGTTTTTT.

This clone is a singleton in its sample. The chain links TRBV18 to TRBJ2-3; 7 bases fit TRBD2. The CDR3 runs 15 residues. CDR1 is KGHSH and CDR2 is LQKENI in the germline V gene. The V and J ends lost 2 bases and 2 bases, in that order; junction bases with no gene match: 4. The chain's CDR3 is CASSPGLELTDTQYF. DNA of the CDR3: TGTGCCAGCTCACCAGGACTAGAGCTCACAGATACGCAGTATTTT.

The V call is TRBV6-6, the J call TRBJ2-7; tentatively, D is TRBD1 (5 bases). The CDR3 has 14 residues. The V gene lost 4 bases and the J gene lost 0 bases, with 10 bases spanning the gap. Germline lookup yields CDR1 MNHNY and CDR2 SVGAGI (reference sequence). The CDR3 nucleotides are TGTGCCAGCAGTTCTCGCAGGGACTCCTACGAGCAGTACTTC. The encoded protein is CASSSRRDSYEQYF.

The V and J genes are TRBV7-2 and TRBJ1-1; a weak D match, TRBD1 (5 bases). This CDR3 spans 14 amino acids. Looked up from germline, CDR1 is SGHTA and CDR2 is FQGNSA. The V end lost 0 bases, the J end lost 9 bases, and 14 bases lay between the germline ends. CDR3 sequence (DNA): TGTGCCAGCAGCTTAGCTGGGAGGGGCAGAAAAGCTTTCTTT. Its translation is CASSLAGRGRKAFF.

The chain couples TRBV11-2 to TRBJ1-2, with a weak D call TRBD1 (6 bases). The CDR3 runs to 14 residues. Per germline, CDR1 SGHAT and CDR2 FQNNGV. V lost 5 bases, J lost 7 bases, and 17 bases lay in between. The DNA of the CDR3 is TGTGCCAGCAGCCCCGGGCGGGGGCTTGGTGGCTACACCTTC. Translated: CASSPGRGLGGYTF.

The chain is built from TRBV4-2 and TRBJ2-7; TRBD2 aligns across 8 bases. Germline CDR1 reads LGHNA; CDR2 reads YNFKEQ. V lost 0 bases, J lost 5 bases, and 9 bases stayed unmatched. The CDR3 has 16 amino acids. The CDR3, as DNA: TGTGCCAGCAGCCAAGACGGTCAGCGGGAGTGGGACGAGCAGTACTTC. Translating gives CASSQDGQREWDEQYF.

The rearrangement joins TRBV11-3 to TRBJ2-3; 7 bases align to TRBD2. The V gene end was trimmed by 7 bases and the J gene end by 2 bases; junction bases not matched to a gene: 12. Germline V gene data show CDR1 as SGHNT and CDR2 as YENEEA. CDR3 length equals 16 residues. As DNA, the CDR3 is TGTGCCAGCAACCTAGCGGTAGCGCCAGACACAGATACGCAGTATTTT. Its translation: CASNLAVAPDTDTQYF. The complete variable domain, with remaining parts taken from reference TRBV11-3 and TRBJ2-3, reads EAGVVQSPRYKIIEKKQPVAFWCNPISGHNTLYWYLQNLGQGPELLIRYENEEAVDDSQLPKDRFSAERLKGVDSTLKIQPAELGDSAVYLCASNLAVAPDTDTQYFGPGTRLTVL.

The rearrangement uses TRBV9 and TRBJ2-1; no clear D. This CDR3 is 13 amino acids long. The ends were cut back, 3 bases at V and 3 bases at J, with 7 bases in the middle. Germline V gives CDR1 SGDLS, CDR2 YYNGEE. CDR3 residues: CASSGALYNEQFF. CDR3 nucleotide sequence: TGTGCCAGCAGCGGTGCACTCTACAATGAGCAGTTCTTC.